This T cell receptor (beta chain) was captured in a study of T cell changes during pregnancy in multiple sclerosis. Sequencing used immunoSEQ multiplex PCR; TCRdb keeps in-frame clones, though not all of them. The table has fewer than 50,000 clones, approximately 90% seen once. This CDR3 spans 13 amino acids. V gave up 1 base and J gave up 5 bases, with 6 bases separating them. Germline CDR1 reads LGHNA; CDR2 reads YSLEER. Here the sequenced sample was CD4+ T cells from peripheral blood mononuclear cells, taken in the second trimester of pregnancy. The sequence came from a female donor in good health, enrolled as a control in a pregnancy study. V is TRBV4-3 and J is TRBJ1-5; D is uncertain. In DNA, the CDR3 is TGCGCCAGCAGCCAAGTCGGGGATCAGCCCCAGCATTTT. This sequence encodes CASSQVGDQPQHF.